The sequence of this T cell receptor beta chain was determined in a study of graft-versus-host responses after intestinal transplantation. Study overall: In this cohort, recipients had multivisceral, liver-intestinal, or isolated intestinal transplants.

A remark on this clone: As yet, its antigen is unknown.

Profiled with immunoSEQ multiplex PCR; TCRdb holds only in-frame clones, not every one. The table records some 120,000 clones, roughly nine tenths of them present only once. Findings and caveats of the study: Ileal or blood samples showed some GvH clones first, and such clones were also found in recipient marrow. Subjects displaying graft-donor T cell macrochimerism possessed elevated graft-versus-host to host-versus-graft clonal ratios inside allografts.

The sequencing used unstimulated CD4+ T cells sorted from spleen or lymph node cells, collected before intestinal transplant. The TCR originated in a human donor who received an intestinal transplant.

The CDR3, as DNA: TGTGCCTGGAGTGAATACAGATCCTCCTACGAGCAGTACTTC. Translation gives CAWSEYRSSYEQYF. The chain combines TRBV30 with TRBJ2-7; D ambiguous. The CDR3 covers 14 residues. Between the trimmed V and J ends, which lost 1 base and 0 bases, there was a span of 10 bases. Germline V gene lookup returns CDR1 GTSNPN and CDR2 SVGIG (reference sequence).